The next 15 T cell receptor beta chains were all read from a single sample in a study of CD8 T cells in ankylosing spondylitis. Study-level results: In ankylosing spondylitis blood, a motif of 7 to 9 highly homologous TCR beta variants appeared characteristic.

TCRdb itself ran the 5' RACE reads through MiXCR, one entry per CDR3 protein. The repertoire holds hundreds of thousands of distinct CDR3 sequences, about 24% seen once, with about 0.92% in the top ten. No antigen is known for these receptors. Sequencing input: blood, either unsorted or a sorted T cell fraction (not recorded which). The receptors stem from a male donor with ankylosing spondylitis.

This clonotype was observed a few times. J is TRBJ2-2 and V is TRBV24-1, with 7 bases fitting TRBD2. The CDR3 has 15 amino acids. From germline, CDR1 is KGHDR and CDR2 SFDVKD. Germline trimming cut 9 bases from V and 7 bases from J; bases unmatched to any gene: 13. CDR3 coding DNA: TGTGCCACCCATTCGAATAGCGGGTCTAACGGGGAGCTGTTTTTT. As protein: CATHSNSGSNGELFF.

This chain joins TRBV5-5 and TRBJ2-1; 12 bases agree with TRBD2. V lost 4 bases to trimming and J lost 5 bases; unmatched junction nucleotides: 7. From germline, CDR1 is SGHKS and CDR2 YYEKEE (reference sequence). CDR3 length: 16 residues. CDR3 protein: CASSPRLAGDNNEQFF. The CDR3 nucleotides are TGTGCCAGCAGCCCCAGACTAGCGGGAGATAACAATGAGCAGTTCTTC.

This clonotype has more than one count but fewer than ten. CDR3 loop: CASSFTQPILHF. The CDR3 coding sequence is TGTGCCAGCAGTTTTACCCAGCCTATCCTCCACTTT. The chain uses TRBV12-3 or TRBV12-4 and TRBJ1-6; D uncertain. This CDR3 comprises 12 residues. V shed 3 bases and J shed 15 bases, with 12 bases lying between them.

V and J are TRBV12-3 or TRBV12-4 and TRBJ2-2; TRBD1 matches 7 bases. There are 15 residues in the CDR3. With V trimmed by 3 bases and J by 4 bases, 5 bases remained unmatched. This CDR3 is CASSLIGGFTGELFF. In DNA, the CDR3 is TGTGCCAGCAGTTTGATAGGGGGCTTCACCGGGGAGCTGTTTTTT.

The table lists this clonotype with a few counts. This rearrangement joins TRBV28 to TRBJ2-7, with 9 positions matching TRBD2. The V gene end was trimmed by 6 bases and the J gene end by 4 bases; junction bases not matched to a gene: 4. The CDR3 extends over 13 amino acids. The germline gives CDR1 MDHEN, CDR2 SYDVKM. CDR3 residues: CASRPSGKYEQYV. CDR3 coding DNA: TGTGCCAGCAGACCTAGCGGGAAATACGAGCAGTACGTC.

The gene calls are TRBV20-1 and TRBJ2-1; D assignment may be TRBD1 or TRBD2 (5 bases each). This CDR3 spans 12 amino acids. The ends were cut back, 5 bases at V and 9 bases at J, with 14 bases in the middle. CDR1 and CDR2 (germline): DFQATT, SNEGSKA (reference sequence). The CDR3 nucleotides are TGCAGTGCTCTAGTGAGGGGCATTGAGCAGTTCTTC. Amino acid sequence: CSALVRGIEQFF.

The V call is TRBV5-1, the J call TRBJ2-5; 8 nucleotides align to TRBD2. The V and J ends lost 2 bases and 7 bases, in that order; junction bases with no gene match: 7. The germline V gene has CDR1 SGHRS and CDR2 YFSETQ. This CDR3 region has 14 residues. The CDR3: CASSFTSGPGTQYF. DNA for the CDR3: TGCGCCAGCAGCTTTACTAGCGGTCCCGGGACCCAGTACTTC.

This clonotype was seen only a few times. V and J are TRBV5-1 and TRBJ2-5; the D gene is possibly TRBD2 (6 bases). Germline lookup yields CDR1 SGHRS and CDR2 YFSETQ. This CDR3 contains 15 residues. Trimming pared 0 bases from V and 5 bases from J, leaving 14 bases between. CDR3 in DNA: TGCGCCAGCAGCTTGGATAGCGGAGCCAGGGAGACCCAGTACTTC. Translated, it gives CASSLDSGARETQYF.

The J gene is TRBJ2-3, the V gene TRBV30, with TRBD2 as a possible D gene (5 bases). The CDR3 consists of 13 residues. Trimming stripped 1 base from V and 3 bases from J, with 8 bases between. Germline V gene data show CDR1 as GTSNPN and CDR2 as SVGIG (reference sequence). For the CDR3, the DNA is TGTGCCTGGAGTGGACGGGAAACAGATACGCAGTATTTT. Translating gives CAWSGRETDTQYF.

This clonotype was counted at least ten times. One end of the junction does not line up with germline, which may come from a read error. The J gene is TRBJ1-1, the V gene TRBV7-2; TRBD1 matches at 7 bases. Germline values: CDR1 SGHTA, CDR2 FQGNSA. The CDR3 covers 14 residues. As DNA, the CDR3 is TGCGCCAGCAGCTTGGGGACAGAAAACACTGAAGCTTTCTTT. Protein sequence: CASSLGTENTEAFF. Variable domain in full (rest from reference TRBV7-2 and TRBJ1-1): GAGVSQSPSNKVTEKGKDVELRCDPISGHTALYWYRQSLGQGLEFLIYFQGNSAPDKSGLPSDRFSAERTGGSVSTLTIQRTQQEDSAVYLCASSLGTENTEAFFGQGTRLTVV.

This rearrangement joins TRBV29-1 to TRBJ2-3; possibly TRBD2 for D (6 bases). The V end was cut by 2 bases, the J end by 1 base, with 7 bases between. Looked up from germline, CDR1 is SQVTM and CDR2 is ANQGSEA. The CDR3 consists of 13 residues. The CDR3 region is CSVEKRGTDTQYF. The CDR3 DNA is TGCAGCGTTGAAAAGCGGGGCACAGATACGCAGTATTTT.

DNA of the CDR3: TGCGCCAGCAGCGTAGGAACTAGTCCCGAAACGAATGAGCAGTTCTTC. Residues: CASSVGTSPETNEQFF. This rearrangement joins TRBV5-1 to TRBJ2-1, with D possibly TRBD2 on 5 matching bases. The CDR3 sequence is 16 residues long. The V gene lost 4 bases and the J gene lost 7 bases, with 21 bases spanning the gap. Germline CDR1 is SGHRS and CDR2 is YFSETQ.

The chain joins TRBV4-1 to TRBJ2-1; 7 nucleotides agree with TRBD2. Germline V gives CDR1 MGHRA, CDR2 YSYEKL. The CDR3 sequence is 18 residues long. V dropped 0 bases and J dropped 3; count of bases not matched to a gene: 11. CDR3 bases: TGCGCCAGCAGCCAAGATGACCGCGGGAGTGGGTTCTACAATGAGCAGTTCTTC. Translation: CASSQDDRGSGFYNEQFF.

V and J are TRBV7-9 and TRBJ2-3, with 8 bases aligning to TRBD1. CDR1 is SEHNR and CDR2 is FQNEAQ in the germline V gene (reference sequence). Trimming cost V 4 bases and J 1 base; bases outside gene matches: 4. This CDR3 has 15 residues. CDR3 in amino acids: CASSYTGGGTDTQYF. For the CDR3, the DNA is TGTGCCAGCAGCTACACAGGGGGAGGCACAGATACGCAGTATTTT.

In this sample, this clonotype turned up a few times. The genes are TRBV29-1 and TRBJ1-4; D is perhaps TRBD1 (6 bases). This CDR3 region has 13 residues. CDR1 and CDR2 from the germline V gene are SQVTM and ANQGSEA. V lost 3 bases to trimming and J lost 9 bases, with 14 bases between them. The CDR3 DNA is TGCAGCGTTGAGAACAGGGAAGCTCAAAAACTGTTTTTT. Its translation is CSVENREAQKLFF.